This T cell receptor beta chain was profiled in a study of a mutant IDH1 vaccine in newly diagnosed glioma. Study in general: Patients were given eight vaccinations, scheduled in weeks 1, 3, 5, 7, 11, 15, 19 and 23. Earlier treatment was radiotherapy, temozolomide, or both, with most getting both. Findings of the study overall: Detectable vaccine-induced immune responses arose in almost 95% of patients.

Documented time point: week 5, during vaccination. The content of each vaccine dose was 300 ug of mutant IDH1 20-mer peptide, and topical imiquimod accompanied it. Of note for this clone: What it binds is unknown.

Measured with immunoSEQ multiplex PCR; TCRdb has only the in-frame clones, and not every one. The sample contains over 50,000 clones, around 89% of which appear only once. V dropped 4 bases and J dropped 7; count of bases not matched to a gene: 9. Per the germline V gene, CDR1 is SGHDT and CDR2 is YYEEEE. The CDR3 covers 17 residues. The chain joins TRBV5-6 to TRBJ2-1; 15 nucleotides align to TRBD2. The material was PBMCs, obtained from a glioma patient whose treatment included an IDH1 peptide vaccine. This TCR derives from a woman in her forties with glioma. As DNA, the CDR3 is TGTGCCAGCAGCGCCCCGGGACTAGCGGGGGGTTTGAATGAGCAGTTCTTC. Its protein product is CASSAPGLAGGLNEQFF.